The entry below gives a single T cell receptor beta chain sequence along with its context. These data are taken from a study of blood T cell repertoires in COVID-19. Profiled with immunoSEQ multiplex PCR; TCRdb holds only in-frame clones, not every one. The sample records 250,000 to 350,000 clones, about 90% being singletons. Per the germline V gene, CDR1 is SGHTA and CDR2 is FQGTGA. This CDR3 is built from 13 residues. Trimming took 1 base from V and 8 from J, leaving 11 bases between them. The clonotype was recovered from a woman in her forties or fifties who had recovered from COVID-19. Sequenced: peripheral blood. The chain links TRBV7-3 to TRBJ1-2, with D unresolved. This CDR3 reads CASSLMGGYGYTF. The CDR3 nucleotides read TGTGCCAGCAGCTTAATGGGCGGGTACGGCTACACCTTC.